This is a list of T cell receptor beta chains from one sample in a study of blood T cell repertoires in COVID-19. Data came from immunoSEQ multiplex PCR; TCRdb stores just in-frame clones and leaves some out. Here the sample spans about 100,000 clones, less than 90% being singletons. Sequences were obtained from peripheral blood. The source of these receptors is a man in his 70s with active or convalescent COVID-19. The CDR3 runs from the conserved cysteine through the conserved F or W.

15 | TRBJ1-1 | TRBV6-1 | CASREATAMNTEAFF
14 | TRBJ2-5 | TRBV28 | CASSLGGAQGTQYF
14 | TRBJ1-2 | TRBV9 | CASSPTGHNYGYTF
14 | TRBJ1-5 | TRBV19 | CASSIYRGNQPQHF
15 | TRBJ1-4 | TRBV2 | CASSGEGTTNEKLFF
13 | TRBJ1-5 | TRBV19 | CASSTGAHQPQHF
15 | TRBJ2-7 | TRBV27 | CASSLSPGQIYEQYF
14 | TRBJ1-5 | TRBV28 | CASSSRQWGQPQHF
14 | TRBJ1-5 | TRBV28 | CASSPTTGYQPQHF
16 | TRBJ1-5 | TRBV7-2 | CASSLAGTGTNQPQHF
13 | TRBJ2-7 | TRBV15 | CATSRDEGDEQYF
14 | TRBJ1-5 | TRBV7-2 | CASSSQNGNQPQHF
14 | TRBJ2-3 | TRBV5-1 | CASSSGQGGDTQYF
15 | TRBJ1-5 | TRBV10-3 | CAISESRGNNQPQHF
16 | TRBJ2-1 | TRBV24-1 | CATSEFSGGARDEQFF
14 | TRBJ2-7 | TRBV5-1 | CASSLGQGPGEQYF
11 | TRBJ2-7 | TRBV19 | CASSVGHEQYF
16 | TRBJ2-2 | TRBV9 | CASNFAGGPNTGELFF
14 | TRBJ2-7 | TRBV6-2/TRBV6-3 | CASSYETGAYEQYF
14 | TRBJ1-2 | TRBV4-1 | CASSTVSLSEGYTF
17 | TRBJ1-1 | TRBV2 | CASNKGSEWEENTEAFF
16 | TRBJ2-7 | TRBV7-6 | CASSQNRDRYSYEQYF
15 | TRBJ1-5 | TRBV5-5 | CASSLGQVYREPQHF
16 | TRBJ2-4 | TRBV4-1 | CASSQDGWDSKNIQYF
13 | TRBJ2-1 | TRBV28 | CASTLSGGNEQFF
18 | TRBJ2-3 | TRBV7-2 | CASSSQASGGAGTDTQYF
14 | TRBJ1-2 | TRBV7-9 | CASIPDRANYGYTF
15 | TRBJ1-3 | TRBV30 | CAWSPRAASGNTIYF
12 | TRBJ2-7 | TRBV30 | CAWSSGNYEQYF
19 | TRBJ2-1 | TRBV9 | CASSSFGTSGASSYNEQFF
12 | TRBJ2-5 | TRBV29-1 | CSVGQGEETQYF
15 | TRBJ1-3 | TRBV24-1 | CATSDATKSGNTIYF
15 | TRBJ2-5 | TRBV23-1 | CASSQSCTEQETQYF
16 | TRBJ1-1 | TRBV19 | CASSNLLTGQGTEAFF
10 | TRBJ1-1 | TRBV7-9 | CASGSFEAFF
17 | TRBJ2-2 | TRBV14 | CASSQNFRAQETGELFF
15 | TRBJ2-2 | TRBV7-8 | CASSQRDRNTGELFF
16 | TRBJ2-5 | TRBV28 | CASSDRTGGVKETQYF
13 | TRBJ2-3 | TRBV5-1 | CASSLVGTDTQYF
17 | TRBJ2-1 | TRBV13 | CASSLGTSGAKYNEQFF
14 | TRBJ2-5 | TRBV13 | CASSLDPGQETQYF
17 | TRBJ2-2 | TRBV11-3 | CASSFLAGTGSTGELFF